These T cell receptor beta chains were read from a single sample in a study of T-cell memory formation after mild COVID-19. TCRdb itself ran the 5' RACE reads through MiXCR, one entry per CDR3 protein. There are around 450,000 distinct CDR3 sequences in the sample; approximately 25% occur only once, and about 8.7% lies in the top ten. Sequencing input: PBMCs or a T cell subset sorted from them (not recorded which). All receptors come from an adult woman who had mild COVID-19 (a few samples of this study predate the infection). Cell type and time point are not known. CDR3s include the opening cysteine and the closing phenylalanine or tryptophan. Each record gives: V gene, clone size, J gene, D gene, CDR3 protein, CDR3 DNA. A D gene is named only where the DNA matches it firmly. The size field is filled for only some rows; it gives once, few, many or a size class.

V: TRBV24-1; size: -; J: TRBJ2-5; D: -; CDR3: CATSDTQGEVTQYF; DNA: TGTGCCACCAGTGATACCCAAGGGGAGGTGACCCAGTACTTC
V: TRBV3-1; size: -; J: TRBJ2-1; D: TRBD2; CDR3: CASRRTSGGLNEQFF; DNA: TGTGCCAGCAGGCGGACTAGCGGGGGCCTCAATGAGCAGTTCTTC
V: TRBV4-3; size: -; J: TRBJ1-1; D: TRBD1; CDR3: CASSQEPMGQDSGRNTEAFF; DNA: TGCGCCAGCAGCCAAGAGCCGATGGGACAGGACTCCGGACGGAACACTGAAGCTTTCTTT
V: TRBV18; size: -; J: TRBJ2-7; D: -; CDR3: CASSPFGMSSSYEQYF; DNA: TGTGCCAGCTCACCATTCGGAATGTCGAGCTCCTACGAGCAGTACTTC
V: TRBV5-6; size: few; J: TRBJ1-1; D: -; CDR3: CASSLTDEAFF; DNA: TGTGCCAGCAGCTTGACAGATGAAGCTTTCTTT
V: TRBV7-8; size: -; J: TRBJ2-3; D: TRBD1; CDR3: CASSLVRTGADTQYF; DNA: TGTGCCAGCAGCTTAGTAAGGACAGGAGCAGATACGCAGTATTTT
V: TRBV7-3; size: few; J: TRBJ2-3; D: TRBD2; CDR3: CASSYSGGASDTQYF; DNA: TGTGCCAGCAGCTATAGCGGGGGGGCCAGTGATACGCAGTATTTT
V: TRBV30; size: -; J: TRBJ2-3; D: TRBD2; CDR3: CAWSVSSGGAHTQYF; DNA: TGTGCCTGGAGTGTATCCAGCGGGGGAGCACATACGCAGTATTTT
V: TRBV3-1; size: -; J: TRBJ1-1; D: -; CDR3: CASSQSSGGGTEAFF; DNA: TGTGCCAGCAGCCAAAGCTCAGGCGGCGGGACTGAAGCTTTCTTT
V: TRBV10-2; size: -; J: TRBJ2-6; D: -; CDR3: CASSELAGGNSGANVLTF; DNA: TGCGCCAGCAGTGAGCTGGCAGGGGGGAATTCTGGGGCCAACGTCCTGACTTTC
V: TRBV20-1; size: once; J: TRBJ2-7; D: -; CDR3: CSAPVPPGHRLYEQYF; DNA: TGCAGTGCTCCGGTCCCCCCGGGACATAGACTCTACGAGCAGTACTTC
V: TRBV12-3/TRBV12-4; size: -; J: TRBJ2-3; D: TRBD1; CDR3: CASSLRTGTYSTDTQYF; DNA: TGTGCCAGCAGTTTACGGACAGGGACTTATAGCACAGATACGCAGTATTTT
V: TRBV20-1; size: -; J: TRBJ2-5; D: -; CDR3: CSAPLSKTQYF; DNA: TGCAGTGCTCCTCTATCGAAGACCCAGTACTTC
V: TRBV5-6; size: few; J: TRBJ2-5; D: -; CDR3: CASSWRDSQETQYF; DNA: TGTGCCAGCAGCTGGCGGGACAGCCAAGAGACCCAGTACTTC
V: TRBV27; size: -; J: TRBJ2-3; D: -; CDR3: CASSPYLASTDTQYF; DNA: TGTGCCAGCAGTCCGTATTTGGCTAGCACAGATACGCAGTATTTT
V: TRBV9; size: few; J: TRBJ2-7; D: -; CDR3: CASSVDEEPYEQYF; DNA: TGTGCCAGCAGCGTAGACGAGGAGCCCTACGAGCAGTACTTC
V: TRBV7-3; size: -; J: TRBJ2-2; D: TRBD2; CDR3: CASSSPTTGLAAGELFF; DNA: TGTGCCAGCAGCTCACCTACCACGGGACTAGCCGCCGGGGAGCTGTTTTTT
V: TRBV7-8; size: few; J: TRBJ1-2; D: TRBD1; CDR3: CASSLSGTGRGIGYGYTF; DNA: TGTGCCAGCAGCTTATCTGGGACAGGGAGGGGTATAGGCTATGGCTACACCTTC
V: TRBV12-3/TRBV12-4; size: -; J: TRBJ2-7; D: -; CDR3: CASRDRDGGREQYF; DNA: TGTGCCAGCAGGGACCGGGACGGAGGCCGCGAGCAGTACTTC
V: TRBV6-2/TRBV6-3; size: -; J: TRBJ2-3; D: -; CDR3: CASSYVRGSTDTQYF; DNA: TGTGCCAGCAGTTACGTTCGGGGTTCCACAGATACGCAGTATTTT